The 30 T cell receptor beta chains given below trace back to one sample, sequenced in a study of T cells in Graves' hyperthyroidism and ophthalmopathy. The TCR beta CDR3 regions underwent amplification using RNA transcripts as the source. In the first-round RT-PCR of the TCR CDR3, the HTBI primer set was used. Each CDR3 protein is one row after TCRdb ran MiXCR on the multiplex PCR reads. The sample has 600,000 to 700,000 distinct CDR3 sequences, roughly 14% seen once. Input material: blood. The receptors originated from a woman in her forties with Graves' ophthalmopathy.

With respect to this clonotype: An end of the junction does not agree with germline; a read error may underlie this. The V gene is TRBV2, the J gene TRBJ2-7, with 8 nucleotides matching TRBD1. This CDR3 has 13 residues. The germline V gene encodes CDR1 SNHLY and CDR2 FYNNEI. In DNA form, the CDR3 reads TGTGCCAGCAGTGAAGCGTCCAGGGGGCGCTTACACTTC. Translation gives CASSEASRGRLHF.

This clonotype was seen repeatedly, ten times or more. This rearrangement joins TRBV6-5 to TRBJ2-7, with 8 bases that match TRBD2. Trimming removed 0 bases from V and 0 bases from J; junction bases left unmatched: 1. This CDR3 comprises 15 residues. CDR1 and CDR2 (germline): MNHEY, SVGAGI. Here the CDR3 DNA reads TGTGCCAGCAGTTACTCGACTAGCGTCTCCTACGAGCAGTACTTC. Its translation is CASSYSTSVSYEQYF.

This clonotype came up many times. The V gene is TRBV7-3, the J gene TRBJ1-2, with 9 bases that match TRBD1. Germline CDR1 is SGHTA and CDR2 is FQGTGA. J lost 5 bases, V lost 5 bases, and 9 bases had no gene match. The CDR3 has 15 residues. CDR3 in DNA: TGTGCCAGCAGCAGCGGACAGGGGACGGTGTATGGCTACACCTTC. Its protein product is CASSSGQGTVYGYTF. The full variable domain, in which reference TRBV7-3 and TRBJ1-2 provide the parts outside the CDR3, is GAGVSQTPSNKVTEKGKYVELRCDPISGHTALYWYRQSLGQGPEFLIYFQGTGAADDSGLPNDRFFAVRPEGSVSTLKIQRTERGDSAVYLCASSSGQGTVYGYTFGSGTRLTVV.

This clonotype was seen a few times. CDR3 in amino acids: CASSYGQEWEGYTF. The CDR3 DNA is TGTGCCAGCAGCTACGGACAGGAATGGGAGGGCTACACCTTC. The V call is TRBV7-2, the J call TRBJ1-2, with 7 bases that match TRBD1. Germline assignment: CDR1 SGHTA and CDR2 FQGNSA. V shed 4 bases, J shed 8 bases, and the junction held 10 bases outside the gene matches. The CDR3 is 14 residues long.

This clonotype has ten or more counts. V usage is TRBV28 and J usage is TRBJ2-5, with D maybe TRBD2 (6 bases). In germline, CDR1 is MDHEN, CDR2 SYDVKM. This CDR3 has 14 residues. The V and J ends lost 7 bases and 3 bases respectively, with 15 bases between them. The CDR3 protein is CASTGSPKKETQYF. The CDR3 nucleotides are TGTGCCAGCACCGGGAGCCCCAAAAAAGAGACCCAGTACTTC.

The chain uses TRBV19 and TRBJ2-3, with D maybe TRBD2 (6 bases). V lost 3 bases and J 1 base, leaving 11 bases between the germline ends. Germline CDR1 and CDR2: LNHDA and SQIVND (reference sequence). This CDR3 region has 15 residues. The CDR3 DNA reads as TGTGCCAGTAGTATCCGGAGGGTAGGCACAGATACGCAGTATTTT. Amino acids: CASSIRRVGTDTQYF.

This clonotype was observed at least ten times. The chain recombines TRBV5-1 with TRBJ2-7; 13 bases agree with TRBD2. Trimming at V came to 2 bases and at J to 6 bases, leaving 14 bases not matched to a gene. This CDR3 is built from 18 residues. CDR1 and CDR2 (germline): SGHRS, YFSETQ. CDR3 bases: TGCGCCAGCAGCTTCCGGACTAGCGGGAGTCGGGTATCTGGCGAGCAGTACTTC. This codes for CASSFRTSGSRVSGEQYF.

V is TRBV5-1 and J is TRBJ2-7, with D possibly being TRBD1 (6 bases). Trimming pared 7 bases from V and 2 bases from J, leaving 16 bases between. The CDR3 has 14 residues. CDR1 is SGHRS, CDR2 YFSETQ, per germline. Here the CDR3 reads CASSVSDSPYEQYF. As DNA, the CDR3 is TGCGCCAGCTCAGTTTCGGACAGCCCCTACGAGCAGTACTTC.

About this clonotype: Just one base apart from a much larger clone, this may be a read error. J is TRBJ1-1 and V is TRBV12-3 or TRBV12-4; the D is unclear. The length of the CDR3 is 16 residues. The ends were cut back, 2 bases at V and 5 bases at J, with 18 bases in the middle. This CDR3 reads CASSLSRGSRRTEAFF. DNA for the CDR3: TGTGCCAGCAGTTTATCCCGGGGATCTAGGCGAACTGAAGCTTTCTTT.

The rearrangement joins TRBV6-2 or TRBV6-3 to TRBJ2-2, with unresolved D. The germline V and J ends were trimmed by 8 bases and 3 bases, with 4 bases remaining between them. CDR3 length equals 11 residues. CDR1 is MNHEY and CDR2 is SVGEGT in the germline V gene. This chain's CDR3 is CASVDTGELFF. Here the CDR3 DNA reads TGTGCCAGCGTAGACACCGGGGAGCTGTTTTTT.

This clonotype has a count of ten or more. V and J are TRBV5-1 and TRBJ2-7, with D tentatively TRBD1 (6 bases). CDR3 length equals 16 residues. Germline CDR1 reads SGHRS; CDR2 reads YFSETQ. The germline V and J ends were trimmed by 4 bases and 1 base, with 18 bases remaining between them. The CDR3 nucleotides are TGCGCCAGCAGCCTAGGACAGTCTCGAAGATCCTACGAGCAGTACTTC. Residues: CASSLGQSRRSYEQYF. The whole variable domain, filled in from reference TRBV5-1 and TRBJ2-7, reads KAGVTQTPRYLIKTRGQQVTLSCSPISGHRSVSWYQQTPGQGLQFLFEYFSETQRNKGNFPGRFSGRQFSNSRSEMNVSTLELGDSALYLCASSLGQSRRSYEQYFGPGTRLTVT.

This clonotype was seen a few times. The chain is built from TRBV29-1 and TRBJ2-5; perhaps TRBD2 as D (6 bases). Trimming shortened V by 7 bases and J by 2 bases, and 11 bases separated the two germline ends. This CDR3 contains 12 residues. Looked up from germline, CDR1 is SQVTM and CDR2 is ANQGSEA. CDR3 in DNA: TGCAGCGCGGCAAGCGGGCAAGAGACCCAGTACTTC. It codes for CSAASGQETQYF.

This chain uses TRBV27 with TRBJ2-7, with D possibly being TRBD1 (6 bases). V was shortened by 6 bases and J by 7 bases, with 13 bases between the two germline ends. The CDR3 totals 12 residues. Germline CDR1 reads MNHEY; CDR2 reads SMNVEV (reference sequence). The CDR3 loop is CASSNTGREQYF. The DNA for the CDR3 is TGTGCCAGCAGCAATACAGGGAGAGAGCAGTACTTC.

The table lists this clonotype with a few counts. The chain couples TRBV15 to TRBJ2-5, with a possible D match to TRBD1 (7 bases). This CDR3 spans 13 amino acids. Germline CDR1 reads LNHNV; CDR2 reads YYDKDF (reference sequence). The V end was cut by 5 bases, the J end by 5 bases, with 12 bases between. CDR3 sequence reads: CATSQGGRETQYF. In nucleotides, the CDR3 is TGTGCCACCAGCCAGGGGGGCCGGGAGACCCAGTACTTC.

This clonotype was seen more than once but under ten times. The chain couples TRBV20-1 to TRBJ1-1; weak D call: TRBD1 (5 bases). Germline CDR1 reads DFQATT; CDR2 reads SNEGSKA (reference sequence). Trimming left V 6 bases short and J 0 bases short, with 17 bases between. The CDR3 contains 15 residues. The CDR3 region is CSAPSSRGMNTEAFF. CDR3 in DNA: TGCAGTGCCCCTTCGTCCCGGGGGATGAACACTGAAGCTTTCTTT.

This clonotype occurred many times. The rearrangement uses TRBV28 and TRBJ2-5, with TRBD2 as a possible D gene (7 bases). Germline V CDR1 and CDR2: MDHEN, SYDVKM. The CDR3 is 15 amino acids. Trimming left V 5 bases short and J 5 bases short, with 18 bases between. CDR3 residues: CASSPRTVGGETQYF. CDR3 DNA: TGTGCCAGCAGTCCCCGGACAGTGGGGGGGGAGACCCAGTACTTC.

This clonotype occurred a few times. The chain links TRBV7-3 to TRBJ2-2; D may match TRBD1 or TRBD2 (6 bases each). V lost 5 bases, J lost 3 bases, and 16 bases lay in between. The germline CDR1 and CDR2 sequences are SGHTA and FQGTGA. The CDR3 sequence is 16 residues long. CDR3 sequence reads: CASSPRGASDTGELFF. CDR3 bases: TGTGCCAGCAGCCCAAGGGGGGCTAGCGACACCGGGGAGCTGTTTTTT.

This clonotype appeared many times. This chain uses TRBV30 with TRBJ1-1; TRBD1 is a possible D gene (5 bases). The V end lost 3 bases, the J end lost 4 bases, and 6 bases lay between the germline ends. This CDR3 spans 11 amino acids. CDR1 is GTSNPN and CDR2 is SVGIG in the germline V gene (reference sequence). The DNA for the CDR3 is TGTGCCTGGAGCAGGGCCACTGAAGCTTTCTTT. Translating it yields CAWSRATEAFF.

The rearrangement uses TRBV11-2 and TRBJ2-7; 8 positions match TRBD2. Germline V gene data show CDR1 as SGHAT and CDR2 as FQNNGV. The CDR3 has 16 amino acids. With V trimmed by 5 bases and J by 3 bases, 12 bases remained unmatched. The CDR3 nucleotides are TGTGCCAGCAGCCCTTGGGCCGGGACTAGTGACTACGAGCAGTACTTC. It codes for CASSPWAGTSDYEQYF.

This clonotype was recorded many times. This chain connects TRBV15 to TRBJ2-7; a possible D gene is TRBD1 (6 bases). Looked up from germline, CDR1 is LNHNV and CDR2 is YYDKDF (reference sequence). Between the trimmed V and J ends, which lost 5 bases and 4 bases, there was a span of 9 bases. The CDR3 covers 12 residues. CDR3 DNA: TGTGCCACCAGCCTCAGGGGTTACGAGCAGTACTTC. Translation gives CATSLRGYEQYF.

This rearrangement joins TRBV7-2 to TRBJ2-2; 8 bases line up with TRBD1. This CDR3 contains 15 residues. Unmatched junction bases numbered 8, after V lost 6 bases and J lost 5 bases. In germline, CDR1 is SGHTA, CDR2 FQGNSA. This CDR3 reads CASRRQGMGTGELFF. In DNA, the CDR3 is TGTGCCAGCAGGCGACAGGGGATGGGAACCGGGGAGCTGTTTTTT.

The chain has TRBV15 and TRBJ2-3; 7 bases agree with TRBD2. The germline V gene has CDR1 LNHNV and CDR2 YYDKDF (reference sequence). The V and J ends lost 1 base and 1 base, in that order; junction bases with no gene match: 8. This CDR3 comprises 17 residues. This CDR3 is CATSRAVAGGGTDTQYF. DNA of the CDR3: TGTGCCACCAGCAGAGCCGTAGCGGGCGGGGGCACAGATACGCAGTATTTT.

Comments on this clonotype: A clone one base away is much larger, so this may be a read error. The CDR3 sequence is CASSFLGTRYTGELFF. Here the CDR3 DNA reads TGTGCCAGCAGTTTTCTCGGGACACGATACACCGGGGAGCTGTTTTTT. V is TRBV28 and J is TRBJ2-2; possible D gene TRBD1, 6 bases. The CDR3 covers 16 residues. Trimming shortened V by 3 bases and J by 3 bases, and 14 bases separated the two germline ends. Germline loops: CDR1 MDHEN, CDR2 SYDVKM.

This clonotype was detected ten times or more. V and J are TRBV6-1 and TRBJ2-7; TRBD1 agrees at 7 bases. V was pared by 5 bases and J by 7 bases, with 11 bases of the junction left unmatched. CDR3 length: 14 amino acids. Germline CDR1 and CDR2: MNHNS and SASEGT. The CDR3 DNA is TGTGCCAGCAGTAAACAGGGGTCCCCTTGGGAGCAGTACTTC. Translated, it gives CASSKQGSPWEQYF.

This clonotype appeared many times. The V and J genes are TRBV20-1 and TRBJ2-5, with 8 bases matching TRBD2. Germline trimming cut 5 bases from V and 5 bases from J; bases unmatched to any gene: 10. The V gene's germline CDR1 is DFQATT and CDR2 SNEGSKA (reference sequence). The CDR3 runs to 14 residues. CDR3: CSAPGTRGMETQYF. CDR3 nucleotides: TGCAGTGCTCCCGGGACTAGGGGGATGGAGACCCAGTACTTC.

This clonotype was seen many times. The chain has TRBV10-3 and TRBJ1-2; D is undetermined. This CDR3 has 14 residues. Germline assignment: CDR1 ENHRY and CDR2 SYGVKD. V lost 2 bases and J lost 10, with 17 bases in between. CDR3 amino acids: CAISEVNSLQFYTF. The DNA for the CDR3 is TGTGCCATCAGTGAGGTGAACAGTCTCCAATTCTACACCTTC.

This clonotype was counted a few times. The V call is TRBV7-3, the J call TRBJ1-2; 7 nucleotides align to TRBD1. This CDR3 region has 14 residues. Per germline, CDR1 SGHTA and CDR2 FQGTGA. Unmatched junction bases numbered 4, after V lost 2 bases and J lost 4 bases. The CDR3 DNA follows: TGTGCCAGCAGCTTATCCGGACAGGCCTATGGCTACACCTTC. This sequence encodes CASSLSGQAYGYTF. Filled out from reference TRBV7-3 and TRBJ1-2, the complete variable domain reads GAGVSQTPSNKVTEKGKYVELRCDPISGHTALYWYRQSLGQGPEFLIYFQGTGAADDSGLPNDRFFAVRPEGSVSTLKIQRTERGDSAVYLCASSLSGQAYGYTFGSGTRLTVV.

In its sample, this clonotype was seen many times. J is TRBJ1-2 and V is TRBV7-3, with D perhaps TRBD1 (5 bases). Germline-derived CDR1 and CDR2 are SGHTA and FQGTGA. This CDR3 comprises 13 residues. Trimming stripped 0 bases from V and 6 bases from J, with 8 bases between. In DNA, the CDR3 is TGTGCCAGCAGCTTAACCAGGGATGATGGCTACACCTTC. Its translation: CASSLTRDDGYTF.

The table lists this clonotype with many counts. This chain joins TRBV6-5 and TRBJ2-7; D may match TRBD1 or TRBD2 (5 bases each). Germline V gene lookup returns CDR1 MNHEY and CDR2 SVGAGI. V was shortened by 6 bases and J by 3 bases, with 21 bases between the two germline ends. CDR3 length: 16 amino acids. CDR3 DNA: TGTGCCAGCAGCCTCGAGGGGCAAATCTTCAGCTACGAGCAGTACTTC. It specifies CASSLEGQIFSYEQYF.

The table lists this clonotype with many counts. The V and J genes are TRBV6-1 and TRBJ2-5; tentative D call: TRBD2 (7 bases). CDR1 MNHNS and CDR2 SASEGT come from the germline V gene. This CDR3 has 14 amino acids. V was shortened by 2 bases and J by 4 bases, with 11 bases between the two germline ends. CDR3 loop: CASSERGGGETQYF. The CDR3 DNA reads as TGTGCCAGCAGTGAAAGGGGGGGTGGAGAGACCCAGTACTTC.